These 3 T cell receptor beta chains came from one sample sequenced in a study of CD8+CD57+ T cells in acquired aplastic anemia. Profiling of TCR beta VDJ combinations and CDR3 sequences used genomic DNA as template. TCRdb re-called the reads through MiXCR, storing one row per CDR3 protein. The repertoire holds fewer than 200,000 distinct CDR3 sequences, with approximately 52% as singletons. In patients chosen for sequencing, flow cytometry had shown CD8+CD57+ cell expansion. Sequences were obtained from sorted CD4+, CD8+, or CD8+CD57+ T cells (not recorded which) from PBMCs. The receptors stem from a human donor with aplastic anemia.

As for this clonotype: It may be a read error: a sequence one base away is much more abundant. This CDR3 is CAISSHETQYF. The CDR3 DNA sequence: TGTGCCATCAGTTCTCACGAGACCCAGTACTTC. V usage is TRBV6-5 and J usage is TRBJ2-5; D not resolved. The CDR3 sequence is 11 residues long. Germline-derived CDR1 and CDR2 are MNHEY and SVGAGI.

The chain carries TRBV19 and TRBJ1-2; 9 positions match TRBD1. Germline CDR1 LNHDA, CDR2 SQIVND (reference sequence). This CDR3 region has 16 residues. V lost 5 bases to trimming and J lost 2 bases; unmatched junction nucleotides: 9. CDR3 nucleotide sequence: TGTGCCAGTAGTCCCGGGACAGGGTGGGCCAACTATGGCTACACCTTC. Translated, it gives CASSPGTGWANYGYTF. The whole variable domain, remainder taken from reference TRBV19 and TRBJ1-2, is DGGITQSPKYLFRKEGQNVTLSCEQNLNHDAMYWYRQDPGQGLRLIYYSQIVNDFQKGDIAEGYSVSREKKESFPLTVTSAQKNPTAFYLCASSPGTGWANYGYTFGSGTRLTVV.

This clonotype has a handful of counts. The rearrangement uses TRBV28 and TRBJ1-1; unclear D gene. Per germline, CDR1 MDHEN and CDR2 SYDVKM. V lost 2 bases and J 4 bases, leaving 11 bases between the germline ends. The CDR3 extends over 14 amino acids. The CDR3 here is CASSLGLGSTEAFF. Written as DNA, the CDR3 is TGTGCCAGCAGTTTAGGTTTGGGCTCCACTGAAGCTTTCTTT.